This is a list of T cell receptor beta chains from one sample in a study of OX40 agonist ivuxolimab in advanced cancers. Repertoires were generated with immunoSEQ multiplex PCR, while TCRdb's copy carries only in-frame clones and drops some. The sample holds about 28,000 clones, more than 65% seen once. The sequencing here drew on CD4+ or CD8+ T cells sorted from blood, taken in a trial of the OX40 agonist ivuxolimab. The receptor source for this set is an adult with an advanced solid tumor such as melanoma, head and neck, liver or kidney cancer. Both conserved end residues are part of each CDR3. A D gene is named only where the DNA matches it firmly. The size field is filled for only some rows; it gives once, few, many or a size class.

J gene | D gene | clone size | V gene | CDR3 DNA | CDR3 protein
TRBJ2-2 | NA | NA | TRBV29-1 | TGCAGCGTTGAAGATGGGCAGTCCGCCGGGGAGCTGTTTTTT | CSVEDGQSAGELFF
TRBJ2-7 | NA | once | TRBV2 | TGTGCCAGCAGTGAAGGGATCGGGGAAACCTACGAGCAGTACTTC | CASSEGIGETYEQYF
TRBJ1-5 | NA | NA | TRBV30 | TGTGCCTGGAGTGTTCTGGCGGGGGGCAATCAGCCCCAGCATTTT | CAWSVLAGGNQPQHF
TRBJ2-2 | TRBD2 | NA | TRBV7-2 | TGTGCCAGCAGCGATAGACTAGCGAAAAACACCGGGGAGCTGTTTTTT | CASSDRLAKNTGELFF
TRBJ2-3 | TRBD1 | NA | TRBV2 | TGTGCCAGCCCCAACCCAATAGGACAGGGATTCCCAGATACGCAGTATTTT | CASPNPIGQGFPDTQYF
TRBJ1-1 | NA | NA | TRBV28 | TGTGCCAGCGAGATCGTCAGAAACACTGAAGCTTTCTTT | CASEIVRNTEAFF
TRBJ2-1 | TRBD1 | NA | TRBV29-1 | TGCAGCGTTGAGAGACAGGGCGGCTCCTACAATGAGCAGTTCTTC | CSVERQGGSYNEQFF
TRBJ2-2 | TRBD2 | NA | TRBV7-6 | TGTGCCAGCAGCTTAGGGGGACTAGCGGGGAACACCGGGGAGCTGTTTTTT | CASSLGGLAGNTGELFF
TRBJ1-5 | NA | NA | TRBV5-5 | TGTGCCAGCAGCTCGTGGCAGAGCAATCAGCCCCAGCATTTT | CASSSWQSNQPQHF
TRBJ1-2 | NA | NA | TRBV5-4 | TGTGCCAGCAGCTTGGGCACAGGGGGCTACACCTTC | CASSLGTGGYTF